This T cell receptor (beta chain) was recorded in a study of beta chain features in type 1 diabetes. Overall study context: Across the samples, around 110,000,000 sorted cells were examined in total.

Each donor gave one heparinised blood draw averaging approximately 100 mL. CD45RO/CCR7/CD25/CD127/CD95/CD27 sorting isolated CD4+ naive, central memory, regulatory and stem cell-like memory cells. This clone was seen more than once but under ten times. Its cognate antigen is unknown. General study findings and limits: TCRB CDR3s from Type 1 diabetes patients were moderately but significantly shorter in all four CD4+ subsets.

Expressed TCRB transcripts were sequenced because the entire RNA isolate underwent reverse transcription. Using immunoSEQ multiplex PCR, the repertoire was profiled, and TCRdb retains in-frame clones only, with some absent. The sample holds 630,000 or so clones; around 15% are singletons and the top ten take 0.035% to 0.04%. The V segment lost 0 bases and the J segment 4 bases; nucleotides outside the gene matches: 5. The CDR3 loop spans 16 amino acids. Germline CDR1 MNHEY, CDR2 SVGAGI. Specimen: naive CD4+ T cells from blood. The TCR originated in a man younger than 35 with type 1 diabetes. V usage is TRBV6-5 and J usage is TRBJ2-7, with 11 bases aligning to TRBD1. The CDR3 bases are TGTGCCAGCAGTTACTCCGGGACAGGGGGTTTGTACGAGCAGTACTTC. It is translated as CASSYSGTGGLYEQYF.